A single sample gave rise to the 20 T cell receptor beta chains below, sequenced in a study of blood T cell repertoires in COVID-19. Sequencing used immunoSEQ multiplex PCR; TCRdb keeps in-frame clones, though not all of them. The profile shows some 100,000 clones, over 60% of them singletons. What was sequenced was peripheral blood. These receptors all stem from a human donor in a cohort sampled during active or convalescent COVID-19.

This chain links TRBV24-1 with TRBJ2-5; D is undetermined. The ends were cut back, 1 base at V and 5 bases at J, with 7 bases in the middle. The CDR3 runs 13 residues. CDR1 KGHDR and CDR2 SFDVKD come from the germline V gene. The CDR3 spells CATSDFYVETQYF. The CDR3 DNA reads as TGTGCCACCAGTGATTTCTATGTCGAGACCCAGTACTTC.

The CDR3 loop is CASRTGATGELFF. The CDR3 coding sequence is TGTGCCAGTCGGACAGGGGCGACCGGGGAGCTGTTTTTT. The rearrangement uses TRBV6-4 and TRBJ2-2; 9 positions match TRBD1. Losses at the gene ends were 9 bases for V and 5 bases for J; bases not matched to a gene: 4. Germline CDR1 MRHNA, CDR2 SNTAGT. The CDR3 covers 13 residues.

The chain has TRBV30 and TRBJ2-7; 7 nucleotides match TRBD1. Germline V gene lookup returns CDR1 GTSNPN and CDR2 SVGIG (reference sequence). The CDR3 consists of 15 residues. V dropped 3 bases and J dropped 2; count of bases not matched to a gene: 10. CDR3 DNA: TGTGCCTGGAGGACACCGGGACAGAGTACCTACGAGCAGTACTTC. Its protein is CAWRTPGQSTYEQYF.

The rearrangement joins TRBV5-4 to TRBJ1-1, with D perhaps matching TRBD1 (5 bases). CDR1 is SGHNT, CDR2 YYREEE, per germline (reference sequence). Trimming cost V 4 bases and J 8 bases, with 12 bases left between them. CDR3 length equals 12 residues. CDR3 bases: TGTGCCAGCAGCCAAGCCCACAGGGAAGCTTTCTTT. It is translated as CASSQAHREAFF.

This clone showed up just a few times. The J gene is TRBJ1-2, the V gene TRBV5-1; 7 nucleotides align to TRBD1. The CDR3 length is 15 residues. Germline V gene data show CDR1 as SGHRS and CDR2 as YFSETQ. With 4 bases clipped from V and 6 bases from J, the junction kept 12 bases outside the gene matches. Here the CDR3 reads CASSERTGLGDGYTF. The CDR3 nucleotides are TGCGCCAGCAGCGAACGGACAGGATTAGGCGATGGCTACACCTTC.

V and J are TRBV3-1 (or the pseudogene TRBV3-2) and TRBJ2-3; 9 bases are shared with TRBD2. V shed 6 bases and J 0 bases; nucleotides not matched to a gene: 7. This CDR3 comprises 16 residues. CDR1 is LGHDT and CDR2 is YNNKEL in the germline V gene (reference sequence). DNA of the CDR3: TGTGCCAGCAGAATCAGCGGGGGGTATAGCACAGATACGCAGTATTTT. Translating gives CASRISGGYSTDTQYF.

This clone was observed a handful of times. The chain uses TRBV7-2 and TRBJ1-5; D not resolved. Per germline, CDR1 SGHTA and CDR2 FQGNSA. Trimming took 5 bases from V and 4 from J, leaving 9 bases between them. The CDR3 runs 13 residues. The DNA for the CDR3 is TGTGCCAGCAGCCGCTACGGGAATCAGCCCCAGCATTTT. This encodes CASSRYGNQPQHF.

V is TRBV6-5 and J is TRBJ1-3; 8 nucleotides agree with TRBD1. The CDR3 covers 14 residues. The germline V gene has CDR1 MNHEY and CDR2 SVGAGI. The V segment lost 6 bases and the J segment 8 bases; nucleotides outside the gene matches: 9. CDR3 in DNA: TGTGCCAGCAGGGGTACAGGGGGTTTCGACACCATATATTTT. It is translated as CASRGTGGFDTIYF.

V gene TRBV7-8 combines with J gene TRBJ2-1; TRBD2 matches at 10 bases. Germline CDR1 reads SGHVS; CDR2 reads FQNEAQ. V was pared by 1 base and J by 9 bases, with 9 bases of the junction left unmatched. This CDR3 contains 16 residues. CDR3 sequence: CASSLVGLAGVREQFF. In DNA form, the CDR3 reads TGTGCCAGCAGCTTAGTAGGCCTAGCGGGAGTACGTGAGCAGTTCTTC.

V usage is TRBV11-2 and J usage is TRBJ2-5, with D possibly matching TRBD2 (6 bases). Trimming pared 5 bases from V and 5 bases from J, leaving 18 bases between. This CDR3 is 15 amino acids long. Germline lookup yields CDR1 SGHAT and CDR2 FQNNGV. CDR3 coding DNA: TGTGCCAGCAGCCCACAGAGGAGGGCCGGGGAGACCCAGTACTTC. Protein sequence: CASSPQRRAGETQYF.

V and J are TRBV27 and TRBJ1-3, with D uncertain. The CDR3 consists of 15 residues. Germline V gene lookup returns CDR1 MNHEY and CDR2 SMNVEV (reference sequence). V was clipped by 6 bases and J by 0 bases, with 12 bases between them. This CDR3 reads CASSFSGNSGNTIYF. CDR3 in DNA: TGTGCCAGCAGCTTCAGCGGAAACTCTGGAAACACCATATATTTT.

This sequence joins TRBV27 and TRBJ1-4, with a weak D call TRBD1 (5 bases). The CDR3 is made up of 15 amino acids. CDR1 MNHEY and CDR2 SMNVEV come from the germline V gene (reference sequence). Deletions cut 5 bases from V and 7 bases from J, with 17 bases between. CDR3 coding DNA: TGTGCCAGCAGTCCCTTAGACAGCCCCCTTGAAAAACTGTTTTTT. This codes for CASSPLDSPLEKLFF.

CDR3 DNA sequence: TGTGCCAGCAGCCAAGATGGCAGGGGCCCTTCCTACGAGCAGTACTTC. Encoded protein: CASSQDGRGPSYEQYF. The chain recombines TRBV3-1 (or the pseudogene TRBV3-2) with TRBJ2-7, with D maybe TRBD1 (6 bases). The CDR3 totals 16 residues. In germline, CDR1 is LGHDT, CDR2 YNNKEL (reference sequence). V was shortened by 0 bases and J by 1 base, with 13 bases between the two germline ends.

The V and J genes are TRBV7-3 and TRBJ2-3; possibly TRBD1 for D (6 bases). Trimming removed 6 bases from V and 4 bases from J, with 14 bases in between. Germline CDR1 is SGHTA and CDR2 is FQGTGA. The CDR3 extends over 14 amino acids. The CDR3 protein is CASSGTGSADTQYF. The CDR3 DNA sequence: TGTGCCAGCAGTGGAACAGGGAGCGCAGATACGCAGTATTTT.

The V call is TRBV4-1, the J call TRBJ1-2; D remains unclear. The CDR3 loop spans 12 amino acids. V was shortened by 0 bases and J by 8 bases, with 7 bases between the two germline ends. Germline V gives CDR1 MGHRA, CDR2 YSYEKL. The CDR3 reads CASSQDMRGYTF. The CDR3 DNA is TGCGCCAGCAGCCAAGACATGAGGGGCTACACCTTC.

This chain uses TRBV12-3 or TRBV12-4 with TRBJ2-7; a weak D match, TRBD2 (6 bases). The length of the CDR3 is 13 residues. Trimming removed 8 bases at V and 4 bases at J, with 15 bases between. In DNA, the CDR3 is TGTGCCAGCGCGGTAGGAGGGTATTACGAGCAGTACTTC. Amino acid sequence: CASAVGGYYEQYF.

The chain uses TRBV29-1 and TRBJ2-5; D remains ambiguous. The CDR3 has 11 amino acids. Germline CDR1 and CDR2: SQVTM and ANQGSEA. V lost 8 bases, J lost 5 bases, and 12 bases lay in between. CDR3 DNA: TGCAGCCTTGCTAATGCGGAGACCCAGTACTTC. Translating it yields CSLANAETQYF.

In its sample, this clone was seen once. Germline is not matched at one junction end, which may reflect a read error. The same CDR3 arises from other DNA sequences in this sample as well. In DNA, the CDR3 is TGTGCTAGCAGCTTAGCAAAGGGGCACGAGCAGTACTTC. The encoded protein is CASSLAKGHEQYF. The chain has TRBV7-7 and TRBJ2-7; a possible D gene is TRBD1 (5 bases). Germline assignment: CDR1 SSHAT and CDR2 FNYEAQ (reference sequence). The CDR3 has 13 amino acids.

CDR3 nucleotides: TGTGCCTGGACGGGGACTATACATGAGCAGTTCTTC. This sequence encodes CAWTGTIHEQFF. V gene TRBV30 combines with J gene TRBJ2-1; 7 bases align to TRBD2. V lost 4 bases, J lost 8 bases, and 5 bases stayed unmatched. The CDR3 consists of 12 residues. The germline CDR1 and CDR2 sequences are GTSNPN and SVGIG (reference sequence).

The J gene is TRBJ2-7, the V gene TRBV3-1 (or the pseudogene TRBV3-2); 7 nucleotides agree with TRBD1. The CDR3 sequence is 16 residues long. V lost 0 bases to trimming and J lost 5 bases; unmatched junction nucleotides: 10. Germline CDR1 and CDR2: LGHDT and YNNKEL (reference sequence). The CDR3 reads CASSQDRRGRSNEQYF. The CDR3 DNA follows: TGTGCCAGCAGCCAAGATAGAAGGGGGCGATCCAACGAGCAGTACTTC.